The source of this T cell receptor beta chain is a study of cytomegalovirus exposure and HLA in healthy donors. Study conclusions and caveats: For presence/absence analyses, sequencing depth was assumed to be roughly uniform across donors. No immune exposure information besides CMV serostatus was available.

Each donor's status was that of a healthy bone marrow donor. As concerns this clone: What it binds is not known.

60 Vbeta and 13 Jbeta primers were used in PCR. Original analysis: A follow-up analysis tallied 86 million or so unique TCR beta chains, roughly 11 million shared. Sequencing was performed with immunoSEQ multiplex PCR; in TCRdb, only in-frame clones are kept and a portion is missing. That table is the source of V, J and clone size, and D and trimming were worked out from the DNA. Here the sample spans about 140,000 clones, 75% to 80% being singletons. The receptor was isolated from a woman in her forties or fifties in good health and CMV-seronegative. The sample consisted of PBMCs.

CDR3 protein: CASSLADTEAFF. The CDR3 DNA reads as TGTGCCAGCAGCTTAGCGGACACTGAAGCTTTCTTT. The chain links TRBV13 to TRBJ1-1; D not resolved. Trimming shortened V by 1 base and J by 3 bases, and 3 bases separated the two germline ends. CDR1 is PRHDT, CDR2 FYEKMQ, per germline (reference sequence). The CDR3 covers 12 residues.